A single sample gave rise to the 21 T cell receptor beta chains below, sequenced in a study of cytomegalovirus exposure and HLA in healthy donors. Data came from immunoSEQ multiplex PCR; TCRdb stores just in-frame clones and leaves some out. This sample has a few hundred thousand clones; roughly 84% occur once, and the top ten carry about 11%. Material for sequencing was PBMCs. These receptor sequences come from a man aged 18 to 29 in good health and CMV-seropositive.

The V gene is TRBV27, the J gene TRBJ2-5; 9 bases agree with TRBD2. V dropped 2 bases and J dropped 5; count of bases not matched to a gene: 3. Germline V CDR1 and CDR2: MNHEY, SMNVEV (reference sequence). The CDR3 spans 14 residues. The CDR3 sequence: CASSLRGRAETQYF. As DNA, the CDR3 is TGTGCCAGCAGTTTACGCGGGAGGGCGGAGACCCAGTACTTC.

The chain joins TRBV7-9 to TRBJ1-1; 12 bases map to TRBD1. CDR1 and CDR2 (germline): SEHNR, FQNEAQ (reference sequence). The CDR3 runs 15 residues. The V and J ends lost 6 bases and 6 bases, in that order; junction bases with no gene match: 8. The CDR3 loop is CASRDGDRGLAEAFF. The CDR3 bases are TGTGCCAGCAGAGACGGGGACAGGGGGCTCGCTGAAGCTTTCTTT.

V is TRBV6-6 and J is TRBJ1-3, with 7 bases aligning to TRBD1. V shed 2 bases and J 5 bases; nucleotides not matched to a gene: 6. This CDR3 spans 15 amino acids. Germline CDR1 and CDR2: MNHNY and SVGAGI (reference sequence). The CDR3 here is CASSYDRDSRNTIYF. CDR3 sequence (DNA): TGTGCCAGCAGTTACGACCGGGACAGCAGAAACACCATATATTTT.

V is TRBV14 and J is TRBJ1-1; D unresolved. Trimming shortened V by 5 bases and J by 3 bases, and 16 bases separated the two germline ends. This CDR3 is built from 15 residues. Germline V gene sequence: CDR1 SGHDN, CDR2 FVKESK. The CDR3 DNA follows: TGTGCCAGCAGCGAGTACCGGGGAGTTGACACTGAAGCTTTCTTT. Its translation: CASSEYRGVDTEAFF.

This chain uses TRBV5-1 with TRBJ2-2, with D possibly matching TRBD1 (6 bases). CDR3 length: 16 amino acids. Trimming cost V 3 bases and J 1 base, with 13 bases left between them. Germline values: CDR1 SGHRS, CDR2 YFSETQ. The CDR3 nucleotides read TGCGCCAGCAGCTCACTAGGACAGCAGAACACCGGGGAGCTGTTTTTT. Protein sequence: CASSSLGQQNTGELFF.

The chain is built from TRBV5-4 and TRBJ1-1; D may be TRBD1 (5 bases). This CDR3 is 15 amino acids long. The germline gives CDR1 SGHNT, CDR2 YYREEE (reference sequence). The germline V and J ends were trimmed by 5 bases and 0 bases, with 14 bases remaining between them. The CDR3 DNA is TGTGCCAGCAGATCGCTCTGGACACTGAACACTGAAGCTTTCTTT. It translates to CASRSLWTLNTEAFF.

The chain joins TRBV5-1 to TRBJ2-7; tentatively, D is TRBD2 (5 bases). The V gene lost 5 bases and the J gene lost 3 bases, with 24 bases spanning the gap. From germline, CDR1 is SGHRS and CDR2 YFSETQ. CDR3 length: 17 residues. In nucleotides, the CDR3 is TGCGCCAGCAGGTTTAGCGACCAGGTCCTTTTAGGCTACGAGCAGTACTTC. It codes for CASRFSDQVLLGYEQYF.

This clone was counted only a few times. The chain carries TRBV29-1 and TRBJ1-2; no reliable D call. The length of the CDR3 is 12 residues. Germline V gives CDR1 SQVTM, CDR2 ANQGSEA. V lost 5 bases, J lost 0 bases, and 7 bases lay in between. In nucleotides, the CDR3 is TGCAGCGTTCGGAAGACTAACTATGGCTACACCTTC. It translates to CSVRKTNYGYTF.

CDR3 in DNA: TGTGCCAGCAACCCCCGGACAGGGTCTAACTATGGCTACACCTTC. Amino acids: CASNPRTGSNYGYTF. This chain joins TRBV27 and TRBJ1-2; TRBD1 aligns across 8 bases. The CDR3 contains 15 residues. V trimming: 7 bases; J trimming: 0 bases; junction bases outside the gene matches: 7. From germline, CDR1 is MNHEY and CDR2 SMNVEV (reference sequence).

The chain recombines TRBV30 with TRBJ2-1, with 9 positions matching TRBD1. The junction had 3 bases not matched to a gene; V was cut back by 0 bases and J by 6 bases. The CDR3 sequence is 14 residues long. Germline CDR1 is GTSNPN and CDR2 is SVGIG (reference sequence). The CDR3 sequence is CAWSVMTGGNEQFF. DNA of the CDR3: TGTGCCTGGAGTGTCATGACAGGGGGCAATGAGCAGTTCTTC.

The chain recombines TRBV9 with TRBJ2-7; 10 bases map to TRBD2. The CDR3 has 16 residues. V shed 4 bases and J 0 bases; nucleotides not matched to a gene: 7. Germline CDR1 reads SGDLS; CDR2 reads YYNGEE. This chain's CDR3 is CASSPEAGGVSYEQYF. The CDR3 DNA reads TGTGCCAGCAGCCCAGAAGCGGGAGGGGTCTCCTACGAGCAGTACTTC.

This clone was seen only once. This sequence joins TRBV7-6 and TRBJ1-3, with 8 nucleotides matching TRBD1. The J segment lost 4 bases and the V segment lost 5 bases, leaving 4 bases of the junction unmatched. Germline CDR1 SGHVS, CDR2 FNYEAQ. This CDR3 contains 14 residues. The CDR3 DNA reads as TGTGCCAGCAGCCACAGGGGGGCCGGAAACACCATATATTTT. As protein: CASSHRGAGNTIYF.

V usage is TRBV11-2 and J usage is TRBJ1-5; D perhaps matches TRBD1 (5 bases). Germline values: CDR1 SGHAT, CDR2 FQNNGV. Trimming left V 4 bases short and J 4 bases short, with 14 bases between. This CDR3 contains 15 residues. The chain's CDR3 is CASSSGTRENQPQHF. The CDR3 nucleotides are TGTGCCAGCAGCTCGGGGACCAGGGAAAATCAGCCCCAGCATTTT.

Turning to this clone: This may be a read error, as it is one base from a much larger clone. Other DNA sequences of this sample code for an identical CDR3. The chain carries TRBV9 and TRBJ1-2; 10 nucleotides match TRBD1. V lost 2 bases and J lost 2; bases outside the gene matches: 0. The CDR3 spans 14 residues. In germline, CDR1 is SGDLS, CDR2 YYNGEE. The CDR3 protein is CASSVGQGNYGYTF. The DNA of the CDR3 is TGTGCCAGCAGCGTGGGACAGGGGAACTATGGCTACACCTTC.

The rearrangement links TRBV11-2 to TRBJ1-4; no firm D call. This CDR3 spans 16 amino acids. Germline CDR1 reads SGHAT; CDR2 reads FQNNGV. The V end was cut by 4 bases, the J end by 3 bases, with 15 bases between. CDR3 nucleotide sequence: TGTGCCAGCAGCTCCGGGCCCCATGGAGCTAATGAAAAACTGTTTTTT. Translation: CASSSGPHGANEKLFF.

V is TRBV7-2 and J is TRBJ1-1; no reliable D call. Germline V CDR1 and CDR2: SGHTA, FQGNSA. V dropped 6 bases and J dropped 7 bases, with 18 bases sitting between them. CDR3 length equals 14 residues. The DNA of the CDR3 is TGTGCCAGCAGGAGTACACCTAGGAACGGTGAAGCTTTCTTT. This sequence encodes CASRSTPRNGEAFF.

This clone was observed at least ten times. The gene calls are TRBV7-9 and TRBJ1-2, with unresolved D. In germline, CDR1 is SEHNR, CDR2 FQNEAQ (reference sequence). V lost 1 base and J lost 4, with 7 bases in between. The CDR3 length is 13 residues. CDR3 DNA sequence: TGTGCCAGCAGCTTAGATCCCTCCTATGGCTACACCTTC. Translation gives CASSLDPSYGYTF.

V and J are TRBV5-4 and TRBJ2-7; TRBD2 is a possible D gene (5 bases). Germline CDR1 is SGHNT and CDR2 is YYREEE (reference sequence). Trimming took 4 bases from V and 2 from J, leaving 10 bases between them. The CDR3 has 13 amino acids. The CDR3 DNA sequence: TGTGCCAGCAGCCGTAGGGAGACCTACGAGCAGTACTTC. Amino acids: CASSRRETYEQYF.

The CDR3 protein is CSVRTGRSYGYTF. CDR3 DNA sequence: TGCAGCGTTCGGACAGGGAGGAGCTATGGCTACACCTTC. The J gene is TRBJ1-2, the V gene TRBV29-1; 8 bases agree with TRBD1. Trimming at V came to 5 bases and at J to 4 bases, leaving 6 bases not matched to a gene. The CDR3 covers 13 residues. Germline V gene data show CDR1 as SQVTM and CDR2 as ANQGSEA.

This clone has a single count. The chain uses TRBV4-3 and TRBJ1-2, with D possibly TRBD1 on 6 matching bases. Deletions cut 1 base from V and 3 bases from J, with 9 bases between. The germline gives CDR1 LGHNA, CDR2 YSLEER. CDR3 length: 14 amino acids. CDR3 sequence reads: CASSQVGGDYGYTF. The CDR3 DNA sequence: TGCGCCAGCAGCCAAGTAGGGGGAGACTATGGCTACACCTTC.

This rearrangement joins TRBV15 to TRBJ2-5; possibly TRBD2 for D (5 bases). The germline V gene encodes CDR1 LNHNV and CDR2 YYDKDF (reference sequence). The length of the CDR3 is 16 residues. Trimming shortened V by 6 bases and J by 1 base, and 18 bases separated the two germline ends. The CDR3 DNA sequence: TGTGCCACCAGTCAGAGGAGAGGGCGGTTCCAAGAGACCCAGTACTTC. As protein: CATSQRRGRFQETQYF.